The T cell receptor beta chain under discussion was sequenced for a study of blood T cell repertoires in COVID-19. Study-wide context: Acute and convalescent COVID-19 specimens originated in the United States, Italy and Spain.

Note on this clone: Other DNA sequences in the sample encode the same CDR3.

In the original analysis: From reference gene primer amplification, estimates of nucleated cell counts were derived. Clones were read by immunoSEQ multiplex PCR, and TCRdb kept only the in-frame ones, dropping some. For V, J and clone size, that table is used; D and trimming come from the DNA. The data show around 100,000 clones, 70% to 90% seen once. The V and J ends lost 5 bases and 5 bases, in that order; junction bases with no gene match: 3. The CDR3 totals 15 residues. Germline V gene sequence: CDR1 MNHEY, CDR2 SMNVEV (reference sequence). This receptor was taken from a man between 45 and 60 years old in a cohort sampled during active COVID-19. Sequences were obtained from peripheral blood. The chain has TRBV27 and TRBJ2-1; TRBD2 matches 13 bases. The CDR3 loop is CASSPGTSGDNEQFF. The CDR3 DNA sequence: TGTGCCAGCAGTCCAGGGACTAGCGGGGACAATGAGCAGTTCTTC.